Listed below are T cell receptor beta chains from one sample, sequenced in a study of blood T cell repertoires in COVID-19. The assay was immunoSEQ multiplex PCR, and TCRdb's table has in-frame clones only and misses some. The table records 450,000 or so clones, roughly 90% of them present only once. The sequenced sample consisted of peripheral blood. The receptors here all came from a man aged 18 to 29 with COVID-19, enrolled during active disease. Each CDR3 is given with its conserved first and last residue. Fields, in order: J gene, clone size, D gene, V gene, CDR3 protein, CDR3 DNA. The D gene is left open where the match is weak. Some rows mark clone size as missing; the rest say once, few, many or name a class of expanded clone.

J gene: TRBJ1-1
clone size: NA
D gene: NA
V gene: TRBV6-5
CDR3 protein: CASSPTVMNTEAFF
CDR3 DNA: TGTGCCAGCTCCCCCACGGTTATGAACACTGAAGCTTTCTTT

J gene: TRBJ1-2
clone size: NA
D gene: NA
V gene: TRBV30
CDR3 protein: CAWRNRGGGYTF
CDR3 DNA: TGTGCCTGGAGAAATCGGGGTGGGGGCTACACCTTC

J gene: TRBJ2-3
clone size: NA
D gene: TRBD2
V gene: TRBV5-1
CDR3 protein: CASSATSGVITDTQYF
CDR3 DNA: TGCGCCAGCAGCGCTACTAGCGGGGTGATCACAGATACGCAGTATTTT

J gene: TRBJ1-3
clone size: NA
D gene: TRBD1
V gene: TRBV7-9
CDR3 protein: CASRLLTGASGNTIYF
CDR3 DNA: TGTGCCAGCAGGCTTCTGACAGGGGCGTCTGGAAACACCATATATTTT

J gene: TRBJ1-6
clone size: few
D gene: NA
V gene: TRBV10-1
CDR3 protein: CASSDRYPSPLHF
CDR3 DNA: TGCGCCAGCAGTGATCGGTACCCTTCACCCCTCCACTTT

J gene: TRBJ2-4
clone size: NA
D gene: NA
V gene: TRBV19
CDR3 protein: CASSTETQGAKNIQYF
CDR3 DNA: TGTGCCAGTAGTACAGAAACCCAGGGGGCCAAAAACATTCAGTACTTC

J gene: TRBJ2-1
clone size: once
D gene: TRBD1
V gene: TRBV5-4
CDR3 protein: CASSLRDRDNEQFF
CDR3 DNA: TGTGCCAGCAGCTTGAGGGACAGGGACAATGAGCAGTTCTTC

J gene: TRBJ2-3
clone size: NA
D gene: TRBD1
V gene: TRBV5-4
CDR3 protein: CASSLDRGRDTQYF
CDR3 DNA: TGTGCCAGCAGCTTGGACAGGGGGCGGGATACGCAGTATTTT

J gene: TRBJ1-1
clone size: NA
D gene: TRBD1
V gene: TRBV14
CDR3 protein: CASRPDRGRNTEAFF
CDR3 DNA: TGTGCCAGCAGACCCGACAGGGGCCGGAACACTGAAGCTTTCTTT

J gene: TRBJ2-1
clone size: NA
D gene: TRBD1
V gene: TRBV5-4
CDR3 protein: CASSPGQGSNEQFF
CDR3 DNA: TGTGCCAGCAGCCCGGGACAGGGGTCTAATGAGCAGTTCTTC

J gene: TRBJ2-1
clone size: NA
D gene: TRBD2
V gene: TRBV5-1
CDR3 protein: CASSSDGGEQFF
CDR3 DNA: TGCGCCAGCAGCTCGGACGGGGGGGAGCAGTTCTTC

J gene: TRBJ2-5
clone size: NA
D gene: NA
V gene: TRBV18
CDR3 protein: CASSQKNTKETQYF
CDR3 DNA: TGTGCCAGCTCACAGAAAAACACAAAAGAGACCCAGTACTTC

J gene: TRBJ2-5
clone size: NA
D gene: NA
V gene: TRBV18
CDR3 protein: CASSPPGARRAETQYF
CDR3 DNA: TGTGCCAGCTCACCACCAGGGGCCCGGCGTGCAGAGACCCAGTACTTC

J gene: TRBJ2-7
clone size: once
D gene: NA
V gene: TRBV27
CDR3 protein: CASSSRVSREQYF
CDR3 DNA: TGTGCCAGCAGTTCCAGGGTTAGCAGGGAGCAGTACTTC

J gene: TRBJ2-1
clone size: NA
D gene: NA
V gene: TRBV18
CDR3 protein: CASSPFIGTKNNEQFF
CDR3 DNA: TGTGCCAGCTCGCCATTTATCGGGACAAAGAACAATGAGCAGTTCTTC

J gene: TRBJ1-1
clone size: NA
D gene: NA
V gene: TRBV5-4
CDR3 protein: CASSVPGQGAEAFF
CDR3 DNA: TGTGCCAGCAGCGTTCCGGGACAAGGGGCTGAAGCTTTCTTT

J gene: TRBJ2-7
clone size: NA
D gene: TRBD2
V gene: TRBV3-1/TRBV3-2
CDR3 protein: CASSQDLWGTSSYEQYF
CDR3 DNA: TGTGCCAGCAGCCAAGATCTTTGGGGGACTAGCTCCTACGAGCAGTACTTC

J gene: TRBJ1-1
clone size: NA
D gene: NA
V gene: TRBV7-9
CDR3 protein: CASSLDQSTEAFF
CDR3 DNA: TGTGCCAGCAGCTTAGATCAGTCCACAGAAGCTTTCTTT

J gene: TRBJ2-3
clone size: NA
D gene: NA
V gene: TRBV5-4
CDR3 protein: CASSLVQGPTDTQYF
CDR3 DNA: TGTGCCAGCAGCTTGGTTCAGGGGCCCACAGATACGCAGTATTTT

J gene: TRBJ2-7
clone size: few
D gene: TRBD2
V gene: TRBV7-9
CDR3 protein: CASSLASGGTYEQYF
CDR3 DNA: TGTGCCAGCAGCTTAGCTAGCGGGGGGACCTACGAGCAGTACTTC

J gene: TRBJ2-3
clone size: NA
D gene: NA
V gene: TRBV23-1
CDR3 protein: CASSLHREDTQYF
CDR3 DNA: TGCGCCAGCAGTCTACACAGGGAGGATACGCAGTATTTT

J gene: TRBJ2-3
clone size: NA
D gene: NA
V gene: TRBV4-2
CDR3 protein: CASSQDQRATDTQYF
CDR3 DNA: TGTGCCAGCAGCCAAGACCAGCGGGCCACAGATACGCAGTATTTT

J gene: TRBJ2-1
clone size: NA
D gene: NA
V gene: TRBV6-5
CDR3 protein: CASSPPGGEQFF
CDR3 DNA: TGTGCCAGCAGTCCACCCGGGGGAGAGCAGTTCTTC

J gene: TRBJ2-7
clone size: NA
D gene: NA
V gene: TRBV10-3
CDR3 protein: CAISGGSGTYEQYF
CDR3 DNA: TGTGCCATCAGTGGGGGATCAGGGACCTACGAGCAGTACTTC

J gene: TRBJ2-5
clone size: NA
D gene: TRBD2
V gene: TRBV6-6
CDR3 protein: CASSVTSGGETQYF
CDR3 DNA: TGTGCCAGCAGTGTAACTAGCGGGGGGGAGACCCAGTACTTC

J gene: TRBJ2-7
clone size: NA
D gene: NA
V gene: TRBV18
CDR3 protein: CASSPPQGRWYF
CDR3 DNA: TGTGCCAGCTCACCACCACAGGGTCGCTGGTACTTC

J gene: TRBJ2-7
clone size: NA
D gene: NA
V gene: TRBV19
CDR3 protein: CASSTGSGSYEQYF
CDR3 DNA: TGTGCCAGTAGCACAGGGTCGGGGTCCTACGAGCAGTACTTC

J gene: TRBJ2-1
clone size: few
D gene: TRBD2
V gene: TRBV3-1/TRBV3-2
CDR3 protein: CASSLGTSGGVGEQFF
CDR3 DNA: TGTGCCAGCAGCCTTGGGACTAGCGGGGGAGTAGGGGAGCAGTTCTTC

J gene: TRBJ2-1
clone size: NA
D gene: NA
V gene: TRBV5-5
CDR3 protein: CASSRPGQQGSYNEQFF
CDR3 DNA: TGTGCCAGCAGCAGACCCGGACAACAAGGATCCTACAATGAGCAGTTCTTC

J gene: TRBJ1-1
clone size: NA
D gene: TRBD1
V gene: TRBV5-1
CDR3 protein: CASSQETGKAFF
CDR3 DNA: TGCGCCAGCAGCCAAGAGACAGGGAAAGCTTTCTTT

J gene: TRBJ2-7
clone size: NA
D gene: NA
V gene: TRBV7-9
CDR3 protein: CASSLSNTYEQYF
CDR3 DNA: TGTGCCAGCAGCTTATCCAACACCTACGAGCAGTACTTC

J gene: TRBJ1-1
clone size: NA
D gene: NA
V gene: TRBV19
CDR3 protein: CASSPRGGRAFF
CDR3 DNA: TGTGCCAGTAGTCCCCGAGGAGGGAGGGCTTTCTTT